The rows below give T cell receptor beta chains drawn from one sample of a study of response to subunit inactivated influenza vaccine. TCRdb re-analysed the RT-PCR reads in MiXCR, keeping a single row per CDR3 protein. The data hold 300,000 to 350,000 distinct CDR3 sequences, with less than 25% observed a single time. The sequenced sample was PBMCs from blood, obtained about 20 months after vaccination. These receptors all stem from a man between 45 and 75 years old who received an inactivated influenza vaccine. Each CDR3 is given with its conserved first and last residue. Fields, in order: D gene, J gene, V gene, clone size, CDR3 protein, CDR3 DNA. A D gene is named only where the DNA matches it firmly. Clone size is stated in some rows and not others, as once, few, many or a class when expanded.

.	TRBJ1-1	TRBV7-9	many	CASSGDTPSRAFF	TGTGCCAGCAGCGGGGACACTCCTAGCCGGGCTTTCTTT
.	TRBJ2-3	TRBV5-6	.	CASSPRTDPTDTQYF	TGTGCCAGCAGCCCTAGGACAGACCCCACAGATACGCAGTATTTT
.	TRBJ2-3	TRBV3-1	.	CASSHLGTSRSGINTDTQYF	TGTGCCAGCAGCCATCTCGGGACATCGCGTAGCGGAATTAACACAGATACGCAGTATTTT
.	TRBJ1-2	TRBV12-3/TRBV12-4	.	CVSSLGQLDGYTF	TGTGTCAGCTCCCTTGGGCAACTAGATGGCTACACCTTC
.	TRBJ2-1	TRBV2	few	CASTPGRSSYNEQFF	TGTGCCAGCACCCCCGGGCGGTCGTCCTACAATGAGCAGTTCTTC
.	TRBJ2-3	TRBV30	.	CAWNGGFTDTQYF	TGTGCCTGGAATGGAGGTTTCACAGATACGCAGTATTTT
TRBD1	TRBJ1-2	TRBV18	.	CASSSGQGPPGYGYTF	TGTGCCAGCTCTTCTGGACAGGGCCCCCCAGGCTATGGCTACACCTTC
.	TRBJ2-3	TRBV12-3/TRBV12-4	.	CASSIGPDTQYF	TGTGCCAGCAGTATCGGTCCAGATACGCAGTATTTT
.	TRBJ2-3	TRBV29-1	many	CSVEQTVTDTQYF	TGCAGCGTTGAGCAGACAGTCACAGATACGCAGTATTTT
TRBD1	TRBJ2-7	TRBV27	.	CASSLGGTGYHEQYF	TGTGCCAGCAGTTTAGGCGGGACAGGGTATCACGAGCAGTACTTC
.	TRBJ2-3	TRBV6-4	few	CASRECTDTQYF	TGTGCCAGCAGAGAGTGCACAGATACGCAGTATTTT
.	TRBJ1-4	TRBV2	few	CASSEWDPRGKLFF	TGTGCCAGCAGTGAGTGGGACCCCCGTGGAAAACTGTTTTTT
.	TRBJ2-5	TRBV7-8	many	CASSLSGWPEETQYF	TGTGCCAGCAGCTTATCGGGCTGGCCAGAAGAGACCCAGTACTTC
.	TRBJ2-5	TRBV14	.	CASSQELKQIETQYF	TGTGCCAGCAGCCAAGAATTGAAGCAAATTGAGACCCAGTACTTC
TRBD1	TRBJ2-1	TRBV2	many	CASSEGQGASYNEQFF	TGTGCCAGCAGTGAAGGACAGGGGGCGTCCTACAATGAGCAGTTCTTC
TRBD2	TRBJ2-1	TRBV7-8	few	CASSAPTSRYNEQFF	TGTGCCAGCAGCGCCCCGACTAGCCGTTACAATGAGCAGTTCTTC
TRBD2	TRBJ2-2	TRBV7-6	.	CASSGGLAGFTGELFF	TGTGCCAGCAGCGGGGGACTAGCGGGATTTACCGGGGAGCTGTTTTTT
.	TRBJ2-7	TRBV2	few	CAILLQGKAYEQYF	TGTGCCATCCTACTACAGGGTAAAGCCTACGAGCAGTACTTC
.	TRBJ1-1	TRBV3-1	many	CASSQDQGHGTEAFF	TGTGCCAGCAGCCAAGACCAGGGGCACGGCACTGAAGCTTTCTTT
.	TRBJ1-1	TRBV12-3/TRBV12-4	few	CASSLKDGEAFF	TGTGCCAGCAGTTTAAAGGACGGTGAAGCTTTCTTT
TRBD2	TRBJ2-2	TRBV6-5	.	CASSLSLLAGANTGELFF	TGTGCCAGCAGTTTATCCCTACTAGCGGGAGCGAACACCGGGGAGCTGTTTTTT
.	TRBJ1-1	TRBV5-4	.	CASSLSIGGFGSRDTEAFF	TGTGCCAGCAGCTTGTCGATTGGAGGGTTCGGCTCGCGGGACACTGAAGCTTTCTTT
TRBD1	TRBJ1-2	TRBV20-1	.	CSANEGLLGGGYTF	TGCAGTGCTAACGAAGGATTGTTAGGGGGCGGCTACACCTTC
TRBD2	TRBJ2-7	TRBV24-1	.	CATSDWGGEGDEQYF	TGTGCCACCAGTGATTGGGGGGGGGAAGGCGACGAGCAGTACTTC
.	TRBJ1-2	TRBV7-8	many	CASSLSRDHGGYTF	TGTGCCAGCAGCTTAAGCAGGGATCATGGTGGCTACACCTTC
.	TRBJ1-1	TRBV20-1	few	CSAGIGGGRTEAFF	TGCAGTGCTGGGATCGGGGGGGGCCGGACTGAAGCTTTCTTT
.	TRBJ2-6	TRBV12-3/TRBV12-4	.	CASRDSFSGANVLTF	TGTGCCAGCAGGGACAGTTTCTCTGGGGCCAACGTCCTGACTTTC
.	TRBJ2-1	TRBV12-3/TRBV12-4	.	CASNNLNEQFF	TGTGCCAGCAACAACCTCAATGAGCAGTTCTTC
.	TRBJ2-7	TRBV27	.	CASRAGPRAASYEQYF	TGTGCCTCTCGGGCGGGCCCGCGGGCGGCGTCCTACGAGCAGTACTTC
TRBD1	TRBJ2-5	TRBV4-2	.	CASSQDSQGLETQYF	TGTGCCAGCAGCCAAGATTCACAGGGGTTGGAGACCCAGTACTTC
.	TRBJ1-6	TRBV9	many	CASSVAWGYNSPLHF	TGTGCCAGCAGCGTAGCTTGGGGTTATAATTCACCCCTCCACTTT
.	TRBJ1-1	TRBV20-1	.	CSARGGLRGWGTEAFF	TGCAGTGCTAGAGGGGGCCTCAGGGGCTGGGGCACTGAAGCTTTCTTT
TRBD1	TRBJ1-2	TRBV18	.	CASSPTAGTGDSYGYTF	TGTGCCAGCTCACCGACTGCAGGGACAGGGGACTCCTATGGCTACACCTTC
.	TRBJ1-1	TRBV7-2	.	CASSPRPTRGTEAFF	TGTGCCAGCAGCCCCCGACCCACGAGGGGCACTGAAGCTTTCTTT
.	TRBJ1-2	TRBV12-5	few	CASGFSGANYGYTF	TGTGCTAGTGGTTTTTCCGGAGCTAACTATGGCTACACCTTC
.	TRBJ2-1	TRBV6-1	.	CASSHGTVNNEQFF	TGTGCCAGCAGCCACGGGACGGTGAACAATGAGCAGTTCTTC
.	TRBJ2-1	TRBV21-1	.	CASSKEGAGGSEQFF	TGTGCCAGCAGCAAAGAGGGAGCAGGGGGCAGTGAGCAGTTCTTC
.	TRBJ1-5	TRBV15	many	CATRRGNSNQPQHF	TGTGCCACCCGCAGGGGAAATAGCAATCAGCCCCAGCATTTT
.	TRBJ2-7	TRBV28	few	CASSLYSGSYEQYF	TGTGCCAGCAGTTTATATTCAGGCTCCTACGAGCAGTACTTC
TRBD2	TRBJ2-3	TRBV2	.	CASSENRERGAQYF	TGTGCCAGCAGTGAAAATCGGGAGCGGGGTGCGCAGTATTTT
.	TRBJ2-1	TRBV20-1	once	CSARKAGRPLGNWEQFF	TGCAGTGCTAGGAAGGCTGGTCGACCGCTTGGGAATTGGGAGCAGTTCTTC
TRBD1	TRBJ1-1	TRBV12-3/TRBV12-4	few	CASSPGTGSDTEAFF	TGTGCCAGCAGTCCTGGGACAGGGAGCGACACTGAAGCTTTCTTT
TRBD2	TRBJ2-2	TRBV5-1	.	CASALSGMNTGELFF	TGCGCCAGCGCCCTTAGCGGGATGAACACCGGGGAGCTGTTTTTT
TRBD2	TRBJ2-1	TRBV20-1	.	CNPEGLAGAVTEQFF	TGCAACCCAGAGGGGCTAGCGGGAGCCGTGACTGAGCAGTTCTTC
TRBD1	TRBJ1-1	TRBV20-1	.	CSAPGTGGVNTEAFF	TGCAGTGCACCAGGGACAGGGGGTGTGAACACTGAAGCTTTCTTT